This TCR beta chain was captured by sequencing in a study of CD8+ T cells in alopecia areata. Reverse transcribed after extraction, RNA yielded cDNA as the sequencing template. The data were produced by immunoSEQ multiplex PCR, yet TCRdb's version contains in-frame clones alone and is incomplete. This repertoire holds some 110,000 clones, and none appear only once. This clone showed up just a few times. Its target is unknown. Gene names are the mouse ones. The missing CDR3 end, 4 residues past where the read stops, is filled in from the germline J gene. The CDR3 is 13 amino acids. Trimming cost V 9 bases and J 1 base, with 13 bases left between them. Germline CDR1 reads NNHNN; CDR2 reads SYGAGS (reference sequence). Whole-study results and caveats: Clonality was higher in lesional than normal scalp, especially in alopecia totalis/universalis. Sharing of TCR sequences between patients (possibly for HLA-related reasons) was less clear than in mice.

This clonotype was obtained from a C3H/HeJ mouse with alopecia areata. The MHC haplotype of this mouse line is H2-k. Specimen: lesional skin. The chain has TRBV13-2 and TRBJ1-1, with TRBD1 as a possible D gene (6 bases). CDR3 residues: CATPGHLNTEVFF. CDR3 DNA (partial): TGTGCCACCCCGGGACACCTAAACACA.